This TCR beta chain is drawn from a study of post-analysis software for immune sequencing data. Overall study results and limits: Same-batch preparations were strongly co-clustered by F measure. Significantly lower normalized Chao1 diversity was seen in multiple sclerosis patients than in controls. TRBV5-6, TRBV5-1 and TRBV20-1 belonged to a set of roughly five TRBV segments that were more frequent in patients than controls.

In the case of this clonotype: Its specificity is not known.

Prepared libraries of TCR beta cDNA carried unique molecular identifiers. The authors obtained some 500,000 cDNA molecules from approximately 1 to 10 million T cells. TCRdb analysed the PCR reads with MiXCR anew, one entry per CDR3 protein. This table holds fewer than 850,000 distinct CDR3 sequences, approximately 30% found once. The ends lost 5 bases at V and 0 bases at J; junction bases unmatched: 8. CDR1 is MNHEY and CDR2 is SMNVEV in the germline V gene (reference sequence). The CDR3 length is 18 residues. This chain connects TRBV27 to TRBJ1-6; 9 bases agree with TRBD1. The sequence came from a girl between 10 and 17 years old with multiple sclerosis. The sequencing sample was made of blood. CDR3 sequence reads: CASSQGQGGGSYNSPLHF. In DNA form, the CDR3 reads TGTGCCAGCAGTCAGGGACAGGGCGGAGGCTCCTATAATTCACCCCTCCACTTT.